This T cell receptor beta chain came from a study of response to subunit inactivated influenza vaccine. This clonotype was seen a few times. The CDR3 extends over 13 amino acids. CDR1 and CDR2 (germline): SGHRS, YFSETQ. Trimming cost V 4 bases and J 7 bases; bases outside gene matches: 3. TCRdb analysed the RT-PCR reads with MiXCR anew, one entry per CDR3 protein. The data show 500,000 to 700,000 distinct CDR3 sequences, 20% to 25% seen once. These data were likewise used in another study, on T cells expressing NK-cell markers. This second study says: cDNA encoding TCR beta was synthesized via 5'RACE template switching incorporating UMIs. Each of 6 or 7 donors carried dominant NKG2C+ clonotypes accounting for about 1.0-7.0% of CD8+ T cells. Among a few donors, these clonotypes also ranked first in the CD3+CD56-NKG2C+ fraction. Expanded NKG2C+ T cell clones were not confirmed as HCMV-specific.

The gene calls are TRBV5-1 and TRBJ2-2; 8 nucleotides agree with TRBD1. The sequence was collected from a man aged 45 to 65 who received an inactivated influenza vaccine. Sample: CD4+ T cells sorted from PBMCs, taken 11 to 12 days after vaccination. DNA of the CDR3: TGCGCCAGCAGCCGGGGACAGGACGGGGAGCTGTTTTTT. Encoded protein: CASSRGQDGELFF.